Below are 32 T cell receptor beta chains sequenced from a single sample in a study of human T cells and chemical hapten exposure. TCRdb re-analysed the RACE reads in MiXCR, keeping a single row per CDR3 protein. The repertoire consists of some 170,000 distinct CDR3 sequences, with 20% to 25% occurring once and the leading ten covering less than 7%. Time point here: patch test 1, 2 weeks after DPC sensitization. Treatment in this sample: therapeutic diphenylcyclopropenone sensitization with weekly scalp DPC. The specimen was whole blood, collected in connection with sensitization to the hapten diphenylcyclopropenone (DPC). The receptors shown here come from a woman in her forties or fifties with alopecia areata. Some clones in this sample may be carry-over from other donors' samples.

The chain couples TRBV10-3 to TRBJ2-7; D not certain. Germline V gene sequence: CDR1 ENHRY, CDR2 SYGVKD. Trimming stripped 3 bases from V and 5 bases from J, with 5 bases between. The CDR3 is 11 residues long. CDR3 protein: CAISEFHEQYF. The CDR3 region has the DNA TGTGCCATCAGTGAATTCCACGAGCAGTACTTC.

This clonotype was detected only a few times. V is TRBV5-1 and J is TRBJ2-5; TRBD2 agrees at 8 bases. Trimming at V came to 0 bases and at J to 9 bases, leaving 13 bases not matched to a gene. The germline V gene has CDR1 SGHRS and CDR2 YFSETQ. CDR3 length equals 16 residues. CDR3 residues: CASSLEGTRVPGAQYF. The CDR3 DNA sequence: TGCGCCAGCAGCTTGGAGGGGACTAGAGTCCCGGGGGCCCAGTACTTC. The full variable domain, its missing parts supplied by reference TRBV5-1 and TRBJ2-5, is KAGVTQTPRYLIKTRGQQVTLSCSPISGHRSVSWYQQTPGQGLQFLFEYFSETQRNKGNFPGRFSGRQFSNSRSEMNVSTLELGDSALYLCASSLEGTRVPGAQYFGPGTRLLVL.

In the case of this clonotype: One junction end disagrees with the germline gene, perhaps due to a read error. The J gene is TRBJ2-3, the V gene TRBV15; 10 positions match TRBD2. Germline CDR1 LNHNV, CDR2 YYDKDF (reference sequence). This CDR3 region has 15 residues. CDR3 bases: TGTGCCACCGGCAGCCTAGCGGGAGGCACAGATACGCAGTATTTT. Encoded protein: CATGSLAGGTDTQYF. Variable domain in full (rest from reference TRBV15 and TRBJ2-3): DAMVIQNPRYQVTQFGKPVTLSCSQTLNHNVMYWYQQKSSQAPKLLFHYYDKDFNNEADTPDNFQSRRPNTSFCFLDIRSPGLGDTAMYLCATGSLAGGTDTQYFGPGTRLTVL.

There are a few counts of this clonotype. This rearrangement joins TRBV5-1 to TRBJ1-1, with D perhaps TRBD1 (6 bases). This CDR3 has 15 residues. Germline values: CDR1 SGHRS, CDR2 YFSETQ. The V and J ends lost 6 bases and 1 base respectively, with 16 bases between them. The CDR3 sequence: CASKLETDRNTEAFF. The CDR3 DNA sequence: TGCGCCAGCAAATTGGAGACGGACAGGAACACTGAAGCTTTCTTT.

The chain has TRBV28 and TRBJ2-5; maybe TRBD2 (5 bases). Trimming removed 5 bases at V and 5 bases at J, with 12 bases between. Germline CDR1 and CDR2: MDHEN and SYDVKM. The CDR3 sequence is 13 residues long. In DNA form, the CDR3 reads TGTGCCAGCAGTCTGGTTAGCGTCGAGACCCAGTACTTC. Amino acid sequence: CASSLVSVETQYF.

The chain links TRBV6-1 to TRBJ2-7; 10 bases map to TRBD1. With 4 bases clipped from V and 2 bases from J, the junction kept 8 bases outside the gene matches. In germline, CDR1 is MNHNS, CDR2 SASEGT. The CDR3 runs 16 residues. The CDR3 bases are TGTGCCAGCAGTGTCGAAGCCGGGACAGGGGCCTACGAGCAGTACTTC. The encoded protein is CASSVEAGTGAYEQYF.

J is TRBJ1-6 and V is TRBV6-1; D is ambiguous. Germline CDR1 is MNHNS and CDR2 is SASEGT. This CDR3 region has 16 residues. Trimming removed 7 bases at V and 5 bases at J, with 18 bases between. As DNA, the CDR3 is TGTGCCAGCATGACTCCCACGACTGTCGATAATTCACCCCTCCACTTT. Translated, it gives CASMTPTTVDNSPLHF.

V usage is TRBV29-1 and J usage is TRBJ1-2; 9 bases line up with TRBD1. CDR3 length: 13 residues. The ends lost 4 bases at V and 1 base at J; junction bases unmatched: 1. Germline V lookup: CDR1 SQVTM, CDR2 ANQGSEA. The CDR3 DNA sequence: TGCAGCGTTGTGGACAGGGGTAACTATGGCTACACCTTC. Protein sequence: CSVVDRGNYGYTF.

V and J are TRBV27 and TRBJ1-1, with 7 positions matching TRBD1. The CDR3 runs to 15 residues. The J segment lost 4 bases and the V segment lost 6 bases, leaving 11 bases of the junction unmatched. Germline V gene sequence: CDR1 MNHEY, CDR2 SMNVEV (reference sequence). The CDR3 spells CASRDLGAGGTEAFF. Written as DNA, the CDR3 is TGTGCCAGCAGGGACCTTGGGGCAGGGGGCACTGAAGCTTTCTTT.

This clonotype showed up many times. The V and J genes are TRBV19 and TRBJ2-7; D possibly uses TRBD1 or TRBD2 (5 bases each). This CDR3 spans 13 amino acids. The V end was cut by 8 bases, the J end by 6 bases, with 17 bases between. In germline, CDR1 is LNHDA, CDR2 SQIVND (reference sequence). The CDR3 region is CASSMGRAREQYF. In DNA form, the CDR3 reads TGTGCCAGTTCAATGGGACGTGCGCGCGAGCAGTACTTC. The full variable domain, its missing parts supplied by reference TRBV19 and TRBJ2-7, is DGGITQSPKYLFRKEGQNVTLSCEQNLNHDAMYWYRQDPGQGLRLIYYSQIVNDFQKGDIAEGYSVSREKKESFPLTVTSAQKNPTAFYLCASSMGRAREQYFGPGTRLTVT.

The rearrangement links TRBV5-1 to TRBJ1-3; D not resolved. Germline V gene lookup returns CDR1 SGHRS and CDR2 YFSETQ. V was pared by 0 bases and J by 0 bases, with 7 bases between. The CDR3 runs 15 residues. For the CDR3, the DNA is TGCGCCAGCAGCTTGGACCCTAGCTCTGGAAACACCATATATTTT. It codes for CASSLDPSSGNTIYF. Supplemented by reference TRBV5-1 and TRBJ1-3, the full variable domain reads KAGVTQTPRYLIKTRGQQVTLSCSPISGHRSVSWYQQTPGQGLQFLFEYFSETQRNKGNFPGRFSGRQFSNSRSEMNVSTLELGDSALYLCASSLDPSSGNTIYFGEGSWLTVV.

Many counts were recorded for this clonotype. J is TRBJ1-5 and V is TRBV29-1, with TRBD1 as a possible D gene (5 bases). CDR3 length equals 13 residues. In germline, CDR1 is SQVTM, CDR2 ANQGSEA. V dropped 4 bases and J dropped 5 bases, with 12 bases sitting between them. The CDR3 region is CSVGTGSYQPQHF. CDR3 coding DNA: TGCAGCGTTGGTACAGGTTCCTATCAGCCCCAGCATTTT.

This clonotype has a count of ten or more. This chain joins TRBV9 and TRBJ2-1, with D possibly TRBD2 on 6 matching bases. V was trimmed by 0 bases and J by 0 bases, leaving 10 bases between them. CDR3 length: 16 residues. The germline gives CDR1 SGDLS, CDR2 YYNGEE. The CDR3 reads CASSVASSDSYNEQFF. CDR3 in DNA: TGTGCCAGCAGCGTAGCGTCTAGCGACTCCTACAATGAGCAGTTCTTC.

This clonotype was recorded a few times. This chain uses TRBV6-2 or TRBV6-3 with TRBJ2-2; D unresolved. The CDR3 runs to 13 residues. Between the trimmed V and J ends, which lost 0 bases and 5 bases, there was a span of 4 bases. Germline CDR1 is MNHEY and CDR2 is SVGEGT. The CDR3 DNA is TGTGCCAGCAGTTACTCGCAGACCGGGGAGCTGTTTTTT. This gives the protein CASSYSQTGELFF.

The genes are TRBV9 and TRBJ2-2, with TRBD1 matching 8 bases. From germline, CDR1 is SGDLS and CDR2 YYNGEE. V shed 3 bases, J shed 6 bases, and the junction held 7 bases outside the gene matches. The CDR3 runs 15 residues. The CDR3 loop reads CASSALDRGAGELFF. In DNA form, the CDR3 reads TGTGCCAGCAGCGCCCTCGACAGGGGCGCCGGGGAGCTGTTTTTT.

In this sample, this clonotype turned up a few times. The rearrangement links TRBV5-1 to TRBJ2-1, with D unclear. The V gene's germline CDR1 is SGHRS and CDR2 YFSETQ. This CDR3 spans 14 amino acids. V was clipped by 0 bases and J by 4 bases, with 8 bases between them. The CDR3 DNA follows: TGCGCCAGCAGCTTGGTGGGAACTTACAATGAGCAGTTCTTC. Its protein is CASSLVGTYNEQFF.

The chain joins TRBV6-5 to TRBJ1-2, with D maybe TRBD1 (5 bases). Trimming removed 4 bases from V and 6 bases from J, with 15 bases in between. CDR3 length: 14 amino acids. CDR1 is MNHEY and CDR2 is SVGAGI in the germline V gene. The CDR3 DNA reads TGTGCCAGCAGTTCAACCTACGACAGAGATGGCTACACCTTC. It is translated as CASSSTYDRDGYTF.

The chain carries TRBV6-6 and TRBJ2-1; TRBD1 agrees at 7 bases. V was clipped by 6 bases and J by 0 bases; unmatched bases: 5. Germline V gives CDR1 MNHNY, CDR2 SVGAGI (reference sequence). This CDR3 is built from 15 residues. CDR3 region: CASRPRDSSYNEQFF. The CDR3 DNA sequence: TGTGCCAGCAGGCCACGGGACAGCTCCTACAATGAGCAGTTCTTC.

The rearrangement links TRBV10-2 to TRBJ1-4; 7 positions agree with TRBD1. The V gene end was trimmed by 7 bases and the J gene end by 7 bases; junction bases not matched to a gene: 12. This CDR3 has 15 residues. Germline CDR1 and CDR2: WSHSY and SAAADI. The CDR3, as DNA: TGCGCCAGCACCGCCGGGAGGGGGCAAGGTGAAAAACTGTTTTTT. Its protein is CASTAGRGQGEKLFF.

This clonotype was found a few times. CDR3 loop: CATSRAEGQRNSPLHF. The CDR3 DNA sequence: TGTGCCACCAGCAGAGCGGAGGGACAGAGGAATTCACCCCTCCACTTT. This chain uses TRBV15 with TRBJ1-6; TRBD1 matches at 7 bases. The CDR3 length is 16 residues. The V and J ends lost 1 base and 7 bases, in that order; junction bases with no gene match: 7. The germline V gene has CDR1 LNHNV and CDR2 YYDKDF (reference sequence).

The J gene is TRBJ2-5, the V gene TRBV3-1; 9 bases agree with TRBD2. Germline CDR1 and CDR2: LGHDT and YNNKEL (reference sequence). V dropped 1 base and J dropped 2; count of bases not matched to a gene: 2. The CDR3 runs 15 residues. CDR3 residues: CASSQVTSGQETQYF. CDR3 bases: TGTGCCAGCAGCCAAGTTACTAGCGGGCAAGAGACCCAGTACTTC.

There are a few counts of this clonotype. This rearrangement joins TRBV6-1 to TRBJ2-2; weak D call: TRBD2 (6 bases). The germline gives CDR1 MNHNS, CDR2 SASEGT. V lost 2 bases and J lost 5, with 12 bases in between. CDR3 size: 15 residues. For the CDR3, the DNA is TGTGCCAGCAGTGAAACTTCTAGCGCAACCGGGGAGCTGTTTTTT. Protein: CASSETSSATGELFF.

The rearrangement links TRBV4-2 to TRBJ2-7, with D possibly TRBD2 on 5 matching bases. Per germline, CDR1 LGHNA and CDR2 YNFKEQ. The CDR3 covers 17 residues. Trimming removed 0 bases at V and 4 bases at J, with 19 bases between. The DNA of the CDR3 is TGTGCCAGCAGCCAAGATATAGAGGTAGCGCAAACATACGAGCAGTACTTC. The encoded protein is CASSQDIEVAQTYEQYF.

This clonotype has just a few counts. The genes are TRBV6-4 and TRBJ1-1; possibly TRBD1 for D (6 bases). Germline V gives CDR1 MRHNA, CDR2 SNTAGT. This CDR3 spans 16 amino acids. The germline V and J ends were trimmed by 4 bases and 0 bases, with 15 bases remaining between them. CDR3 sequence: CASSAGAPEMNTEAFF. CDR3 in DNA: TGTGCCAGCAGTGCGGGGGCGCCGGAAATGAACACTGAAGCTTTCTTT.

This clonotype was seen more than once but under ten times. The chain joins TRBV29-1 to TRBJ2-5, with 9 nucleotides matching TRBD2. Germline V gene sequence: CDR1 SQVTM, CDR2 ANQGSEA. There are 16 residues in the CDR3. V was clipped by 1 base and J by 5 bases; unmatched bases: 11. The CDR3 here is CSVEGRAGGFGETQYF. CDR3 sequence (DNA): TGCAGCGTTGAAGGACGAGCGGGAGGTTTCGGTGAGACCCAGTACTTC.

This clonotype has only a few counts. V is TRBV5-6 and J is TRBJ2-5; tentatively, D is TRBD2 (6 bases). The V end lost 0 bases, the J end lost 7 bases, and 13 bases lay between the germline ends. The CDR3 extends over 14 amino acids. Germline loops: CDR1 SGHDT, CDR2 YYEEEE. The CDR3 DNA is TGTGCCAGCAGCTTGGAGCGGGCCTGGGGGACCCAGTACTTC. This sequence encodes CASSLERAWGTQYF.

This rearrangement joins TRBV5-6 to TRBJ1-2; tentative D call: TRBD1 (6 bases). The CDR3 contains 14 residues. The germline V gene has CDR1 SGHDT and CDR2 YYEEEE. V lost 4 bases and J lost 4, with 14 bases in between. The CDR3 DNA is TGTGCCAGCAGCATTGGACAGCGCCCCTATGGCTACACCTTC. Protein sequence: CASSIGQRPYGYTF. The full variable domain, its missing parts supplied by reference TRBV5-6 and TRBJ1-2, is DAGVTQSPTHLIKTRGQQVTLRCSPKSGHDTVSWYQQALGQGPQFIFQYYEEEERQRGNFPDRFSGHQFPNYSSELNVNALLLGDSALYLCASSIGQRPYGYTFGSGTRLTVV.

The chain links TRBV7-9 to TRBJ2-7, with 7 positions matching TRBD1. From germline, CDR1 is SEHNR and CDR2 FQNEAQ (reference sequence). CDR3 length: 14 residues. Trimming removed 5 bases from V and 3 bases from J; junction bases left unmatched: 7. CDR3: CASSNTGEGYEQYF. In DNA form, the CDR3 reads TGTGCCAGCAGCAATACAGGGGAAGGCTACGAGCAGTACTTC. The full variable domain, in which reference TRBV7-9 and TRBJ2-7 provide the parts outside the CDR3, is DTGVSQNPRHKITKRGQNVTFRCDPISEHNRLYWYRQTLGQGPEFLTYFQNEAQLEKSRLLSDRFSAERPKGSFSTLEIQRTEQGDSAMYLCASSNTGEGYEQYFGPGTRLTVT.

The chain has TRBV6-5 and TRBJ2-5; D gene ambiguous. Trimming took off 5 bases at V and 7 bases at J, with 20 bases between the two ends. The CDR3 is 15 residues long. Germline V lookup: CDR1 MNHEY, CDR2 SVGAGI. The CDR3: CASSGRAAGVGTQYF. Here the CDR3 DNA reads TGTGCCAGCAGTGGGCGAGCAGCAGGAGTGGGGACCCAGTACTTC.

This clonotype was counted a few times. The chain uses TRBV20-1 and TRBJ1-5; D remains ambiguous. V shed 1 base and J shed 0 bases, with 7 bases lying between them. The germline CDR1 and CDR2 sequences are DFQATT and SNEGSKA (reference sequence). CDR3 size: 14 residues. The chain's CDR3 is CSARVDFSNQPQHF. The CDR3 region has the DNA TGCAGTGCTAGAGTTGATTTTAGCAATCAGCCCCAGCATTTT.

The chain is built from TRBV6-5 and TRBJ1-2; D might be TRBD1 (5 bases). This CDR3 contains 13 residues. CDR1 and CDR2 (germline): MNHEY, SVGAGI. Deletions cut 8 bases from V and 7 bases from J, with 17 bases between. The CDR3: CASQGDGLVGYTF. Written as DNA, the CDR3 is TGTGCCAGCCAGGGAGATGGGTTGGTTGGCTACACCTTC.

This clonotype was seen only a few times. DNA for the CDR3: TGTGCCAGCAGTTTGCCGGGGGGCGCTGAAGCTTTCTTT. It encodes CASSLPGGAEAFF. The chain employs TRBV7-9 and TRBJ1-1; D perhaps matches TRBD1 (6 bases). CDR1 is SEHNR and CDR2 is FQNEAQ in the germline V gene (reference sequence). The CDR3 has 13 amino acids. The V gene lost 6 bases and the J gene lost 6 bases, with 14 bases spanning the gap.